These T cell receptor beta chains were read from a single sample in a study of T cell changes during pregnancy in multiple sclerosis. TCRdb keeps only in-frame clones here, not all; method: immunoSEQ multiplex PCR. The sample consists of around 78,000 clones, 93% of them appearing once. Sequencing was performed on peripheral blood, taken in the second trimester of pregnancy. All receptors come from a female donor with multiple sclerosis, enrolled in a pregnancy study. CDR3s include the opening cysteine and the closing phenylalanine or tryptophan. The D gene is left open where the match is weak.

j_call v_call d_call cdr3_aa
TRBJ2-7 TRBV21-1 NA CASSKVSRAGVSYEQYF
TRBJ2-2 TRBV15 NA CATSRARGGNTGELFF
TRBJ2-1 TRBV30 TRBD2 CGGAGGPNEQFF
TRBJ1-5 TRBV7-6 NA CASSPDGGLDNQPQHF
TRBJ1-6 TRBV9 NA CASSSWGDSPLHF
TRBJ2-7 TRBV6-1 NA CASSGTTARDYEQYF
TRBJ2-1 TRBV5-4 TRBD2 CASSFLSGGADEQFF
TRBJ2-2 TRBV18 TRBD1 CASSQSPGQGAPNTGELFF
TRBJ2-5 TRBV2 TRBD2 CASSPGGQETQYF
TRBJ1-6 TRBV5-1 TRBD1 CASSRGDRANSPLHF
TRBJ2-5 TRBV6-5 NA CASNPTRNYQETQYF
TRBJ2-3 TRBV6-4 NA CASSDSTGSFTDTQYF
TRBJ1-5 TRBV19 TRBD1 CASSATGVGQPQHF
TRBJ2-7 TRBV2 NA CASSLDRTSGEQYF
TRBJ1-2 TRBV2 TRBD1 CASRDGTGSNGYTF
TRBJ2-1 TRBV5-1 TRBD2 CASRASGGGYNEQFF
TRBJ1-4 TRBV6-6 TRBD1 CASSYSGQNEKLFF
TRBJ1-2 TRBV5-5 NA CASSLNFGRGNYGYTF
TRBJ1-6 TRBV7-9 NA CASSSTGLGSPLHF
TRBJ2-7 TRBV30 TRBD1 CAWSVQPGGEQYF
TRBJ2-7 TRBV28 TRBD1 CASRGQGVYEQYF
TRBJ1-4 TRBV7-9 NA CASSLDGSEKLFF
TRBJ2-2 TRBV5-1 NA CASHRPGDGGDTGELFF
TRBJ1-5 TRBV27 TRBD1 CASGWDSLFNQPQHF
TRBJ1-4 TRBV5-1 TRBD1 CASSFAQGAREKLFF
TRBJ2-1 TRBV7-6 TRBD1 CASSLGTGSYNEQFF
TRBJ2-1 TRBV9 NA CASSVGGGGAYNEQFF
TRBJ1-2 TRBV12-5 TRBD1 CASGSTGAYGYTF
TRBJ1-1 TRBV5-6 TRBD1 CASSFPGQGGTEAFF
TRBJ1-1 TRBV6-5 NA CASSPTGNTEAFF
TRBJ2-3 TRBV19 TRBD1 CASSIVRGRSTDTQYF
TRBJ2-5 TRBV7-2 NA CASTPGVQETQYF
TRBJ1-2 TRBV6-1 NA CASIIAGWDYGYTF
TRBJ2-3 TRBV6-5 NA CASNTRGDTQYF
TRBJ1-5 TRBV4-2 NA CASSHSGQFNQPQHF
TRBJ2-1 TRBV11-1 NA CASSSGFQFIGGNDEQFF
TRBJ1-1 TRBV6-6 NA CASSYNDRSEAFF
TRBJ1-1 TRBV27 NA CASSLVGTGRTEAFF
TRBJ1-2 TRBV19 NA CASSIPAAGYGYTF
TRBJ2-7 TRBV27 TRBD1 CASSLLVSGTAYEQYF
TRBJ1-2 TRBV6-5 NA CASSQDLDNYGYTF
TRBJ1-2 TRBV29-1 TRBD1 CSVATGGAGYGYTF
TRBJ2-5 TRBV29-1 TRBD1 CSVPGTVTETQYF
TRBJ1-1 TRBV5-1 TRBD1 CASSPRDRTNTEAFF
TRBJ2-7 TRBV6-6 NA CASTPRRGARDYEQYF
TRBJ1-3 TRBV4-1 NA CASSQVTYGNTIYF
TRBJ2-1 TRBV7-9 NA CASSLEGATYNEQFF
TRBJ2-7 TRBV4-1 TRBD2 CASSQDPPSGASREQYF
TRBJ1-5 TRBV7-9 NA CASSLDGFNQPQHF
TRBJ2-7 TRBV6-6 TRBD2 CASSYSVGEGYEQYF
TRBJ1-4 TRBV28 NA CASSDKRMKNCFF